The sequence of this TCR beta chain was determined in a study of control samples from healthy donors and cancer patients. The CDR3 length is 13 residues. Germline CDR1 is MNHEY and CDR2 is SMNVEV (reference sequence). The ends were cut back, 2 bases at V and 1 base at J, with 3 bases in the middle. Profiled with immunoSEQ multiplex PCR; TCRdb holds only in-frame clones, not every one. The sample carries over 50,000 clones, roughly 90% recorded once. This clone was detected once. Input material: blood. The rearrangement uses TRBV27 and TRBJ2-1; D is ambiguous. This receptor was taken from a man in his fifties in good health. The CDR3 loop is CASSLSSYNEQFF. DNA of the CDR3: TGTGCCAGCAGTTTAAGTTCCTACAATGAGCAGTTCTTC.